This T cell receptor beta chain was retrieved from a study of cytomegalovirus exposure and HLA in healthy donors. Study findings and constraints: Presence/absence analyses supposed approximately even sequencing depth among donors. Apparent HLA restriction characterized most CMV-associated TCR beta chains in a later analysis. Per published reports, the classifier diagnosed cytomegalovirus status with high specificity and sensitivity. In a later analysis, TCR beta V- and J-gene trimming showed a link to a missense DCLRE1C variant.

Trimming shortened V by 6 bases and J by 7 bases, and 19 bases separated the two germline ends. The germline V gene encodes CDR1 LNHDA and CDR2 SQIVND (reference sequence). The CDR3 runs to 15 residues. In the case of this clone: What it binds is unknown.

It was with 60 Vbeta and 13 Jbeta primers that the PCR ran. The protocol was immunoSEQ multiplex PCR, while the TCRdb copy is restricted to in-frame clones and leaves out a portion. The repertoire includes under 300,000 clones, 84% of them detected once, and about 2% sits in the top ten. V and J are TRBV19 and TRBJ2-1, with D possibly TRBD2 on 6 matching bases. The TCR originated in a woman aged 40 to 55 in good health and CMV-seropositive. Material for sequencing was PBMCs. The CDR3 here is CASRSLATGVNEQFF. The CDR3 bases are TGTGCCAGTAGATCCTTAGCAACGGGAGTTAATGAGCAGTTCTTC.